This T cell receptor (beta chain) was documented in a study of shared clonotypes between healthy human individuals. Measured with immunoSEQ multiplex PCR; TCRdb has only the in-frame clones, and not every one. The sample lists approximately 1.1 million clones, roughly 74% occurring once. The junction had 5 bases not matched to a gene; V was cut back by 1 base and J by 3 bases. This CDR3 has 15 residues. The sequence was obtained from a young man in good health. Some clones in this sample may be carry-over from other donors' samples. The specimen sequenced was memory CD4+ T cells from PBMCs. Indicated subset: CD45RA-negative fraction. The rearrangement links TRBV23-1 to TRBJ1-1; 7 bases agree with TRBD1. TRBV23-1 is an open reading frame whose function is uncertain. This CDR3 is CASSQFRGGDTEAFF. The DNA of the CDR3 is TGCGCCAGCAGTCAATTCAGGGGGGGGGACACTGAAGCTTTCTTT.